This paragraph reports one T cell receptor beta chain. The data were obtained in a study of blood T cell repertoires in COVID-19. The repertoire was sequenced with immunoSEQ multiplex PCR; TCRdb's copy has only in-frame clones and lacks some. There are hundreds of thousands of clones in the sample; around 89% occur only once, and approximately 4% lies in the top ten. The V and J ends lost 3 bases and 4 bases respectively, with 13 bases between them. The CDR3 spans 15 residues. Germline V CDR1 and CDR2: SGHTA, FQGNSA. This clonotype was obtained from a woman aged 50 to 60 with active or convalescent COVID-19. The rearrangement joins TRBV7-2 to TRBJ1-5, with D possibly TRBD1 on 5 matching bases. The sequenced sample was peripheral blood. Here the CDR3 DNA reads TGTGCCAGCAGCTTCGGGGGGTTCCGGAATCAGCCCCAGCATTTT. Residues: CASSFGGFRNQPQHF.